A single TCR beta chain is shown here with its context. Its matching antigen is unknown. These data are taken from a study of T cell responses to AZD1222 COVID-19 vaccine. Study conclusions and caveats: No day 14 peak samples; only post-peak repertoires were characterized. As reported, nearly half of all spike-specific TCRs target variant regions that are unmutated. Clonal diversity was possibly underestimated, and white British individuals and females predominated among donors. Baseline seropositivity characterized only a handful of AZD1222 recipients.

Profiled with immunoSEQ multiplex PCR; TCRdb holds only in-frame clones, not every one. This sample has 130,000 to 150,000 clones; roughly nine tenths occur once, and the top ten carry just over 3%. From germline, CDR1 is KGHSH and CDR2 LQKENI. CDR3 size: 16 residues. Trimming took 4 bases from V and 0 from J, leaving 13 bases between them. This TCR derives from an adult in good health. The sequencing here drew on peripheral blood, taken on day 0 of AZD1222 vaccination. This chain joins TRBV18 and TRBJ1-3; the D gene is possibly TRBD1 (5 bases). The DNA for the CDR3 is TGTGCCAGCTCACAGTCAGGGCCCAACTCTGGAAACACCATATATTTT. Its protein is CASSQSGPNSGNTIYF.